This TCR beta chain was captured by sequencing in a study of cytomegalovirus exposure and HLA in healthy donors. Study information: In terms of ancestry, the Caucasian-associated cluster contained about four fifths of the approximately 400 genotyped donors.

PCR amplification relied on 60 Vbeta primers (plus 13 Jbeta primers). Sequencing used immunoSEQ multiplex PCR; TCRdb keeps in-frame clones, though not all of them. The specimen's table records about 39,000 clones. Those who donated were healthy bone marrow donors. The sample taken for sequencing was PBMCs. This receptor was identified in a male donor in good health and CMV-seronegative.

CDR3 coding DNA: TGTGCCAGCAGCCAAGCGGGGGGAAGCCATAGCAATCAGCCCCAGCATTTT. It encodes CASSQAGGSHSNQPQHF. The rearrangement links TRBV4-2 to TRBJ1-5, with a weak D call TRBD1 (5 bases). The germline gives CDR1 LGHNA, CDR2 YNFKEQ. V was pared by 1 base and J by 0 bases, with 13 bases between. The CDR3 contains 17 residues.